This TCR beta chain was captured in a study of T-cell reconstitution after alpha-beta-depleted transplantation in children. As concerns this clonotype: Its antigen remains unknown. A read error may be the cause here, since a much bigger clone is one base away.

Regarding the study as a whole: Expanded graft clones, several hundred of them, were reportedly the source of alpha-beta T cells about two months after transplant. The high TCRbeta diversity at day 60 in some patients came from surviving recipient T cells and thymic progenitors. T-cell counts and diversity were attributed mostly to newly produced T cells one year after transplant.

The TCRbeta library was prepared with unique molecular identifiers. From the PCR reads, TCRdb called clonotypes with MiXCR, one entry per CDR3 protein. This table holds 280,000 or so distinct CDR3 sequences, roughly 10% found once. The J segment lost 2 bases and the V segment lost 6 bases, leaving 6 bases of the junction unmatched. CDR3 length: 15 residues. Germline loops: CDR1 SGDLS, CDR2 YYNGEE. The sequence derives from a male patient between 2 and 10 years old who had a stem cell transplant for chronic granulomatous disease, so the T cells may come from the graft donor. Sequenced here: peripheral blood, sampled 180 days after TCRalphabeta/CD19-depleted stem cell transplant. The J gene is TRBJ2-5, the V gene TRBV9, with 11 bases aligning to TRBD1. The CDR3 region is CASNTGDRGQETQYF. CDR3 in DNA: TGTGCCAGCAACACCGGGGACAGGGGGCAAGAGACCCAGTACTTC.